This TCR beta chain is drawn from a study of control samples from healthy donors and cancer patients. The table came from immunoSEQ multiplex PCR; TCRdb's copy has only in-frame clones and leaves some out. The sample comprises about 140,000 clones, about 89% of which are singletons, and about 7.1% rests with the top ten. Per germline, CDR1 MNHNY and CDR2 SVGAGI (reference sequence). This CDR3 region has 14 residues. Trimming took off 7 bases at V and 6 bases at J, with 16 bases between the two ends. This clone occurred once. The specimen sequenced was blood. The gene calls are TRBV6-6 and TRBJ1-5; D not resolved. The sequence was collected from a man between 18 and 35 years old in good health. CDR3 residues: CASTGETNLQPQHF. CDR3 DNA: TGTGCCAGCACCGGGGAAACCAACCTTCAGCCCCAGCATTTT.